A single sample gave rise to the 12 T cell receptor beta chains below, sequenced in a study of blood T cell repertoires in COVID-19. The assay was immunoSEQ multiplex PCR, and TCRdb's table has in-frame clones only and misses some. This repertoire shows about 350,000 clones, around nine tenths found once; its top ten account for over 3.5%. Source material: peripheral blood. The origin of the receptors is a woman aged 55-75 years with COVID-19, enrolled during active disease.

The chain employs TRBV28 and TRBJ1-4, with a tentative D call TRBD1 (6 bases). The CDR3 has 16 residues. Per germline, CDR1 MDHEN and CDR2 SYDVKM. V was cut by 9 bases and J by 4 bases, with 21 bases left in between. CDR3 DNA: TGTGCCAGTTCTCCGAACAGGGACCCCTATAATGAAAAACTGTTTTTT. It is translated as CASSPNRDPYNEKLFF.

J is TRBJ1-6 and V is TRBV19, with D hard to call. V gave up 5 bases and J gave up 7 bases, with 12 bases separating them. The CDR3 totals 14 residues. Germline loops: CDR1 LNHDA, CDR2 SQIVND (reference sequence). The CDR3 DNA sequence: TGTGCCAGTAGTCCCGCGGGGTCCAATTCACCCCTCCACTTT. This translates into CASSPAGSNSPLHF.

The chain couples TRBV6-2 or TRBV6-3 to TRBJ1-3, with D uncertain. The CDR3 spans 16 residues. Germline loops: CDR1 MNHEY, CDR2 SVGEGT. Trimming left V 6 bases short and J 4 bases short, with 19 bases between. Written as DNA, the CDR3 is TGTGCCAGCAGCCCTTTAAACACTCTGGGCGGAAACACCATATATTTT. Amino acid sequence: CASSPLNTLGGNTIYF.

Only one count was recorded for this clone. The CDR3 DNA reads as TGCAGCGCCGCGGGACAGGCCACCCTATATGGCTACACCTTC. Protein product: CSAAGQATLYGYTF. This chain joins TRBV29-1 and TRBJ1-2; 8 bases match TRBD1. Germline trimming cut 7 bases from V and 5 bases from J; bases unmatched to any gene: 12. The CDR3 runs to 14 residues. The germline V gene encodes CDR1 SQVTM and CDR2 ANQGSEA.

The rearrangement links TRBV5-5 to TRBJ1-2; 10 nucleotides align to TRBD1. V gave up 0 bases and J gave up 4 bases; unmatched junction bases: 0. Germline V gives CDR1 SGHKS, CDR2 YYEKEE (reference sequence). This CDR3 has 14 residues. The CDR3 region is CASSLGDRGYGYTF. CDR3 coding DNA: TGTGCCAGCAGCTTGGGGGACAGGGGCTATGGCTACACCTTC.

The V and J genes are TRBV7-2 and TRBJ1-1; TRBD1 matches at 7 bases. Germline CDR1 SGHTA, CDR2 FQGNSA. The CDR3 extends over 14 amino acids. Trimming at V came to 4 bases and at J to 6 bases, leaving 8 bases not matched to a gene. Here the CDR3 reads CASSYRQGWAEAFF. CDR3 coding DNA: TGTGCCAGCAGCTACAGACAGGGTTGGGCTGAAGCTTTCTTT.

This clone was observed once. The CDR3 DNA follows: TGTGCCAGCTCACCGAACTATCTCAGGGGCAATCAGCCCCAGCATTTT. As protein: CASSPNYLRGNQPQHF. The J gene is TRBJ1-5, the V gene TRBV18; maybe TRBD1 (5 bases). CDR1 and CDR2 (germline): KGHSH, LQKENI. Trimming took 3 bases from V and 2 from J, leaving 14 bases between them. The CDR3 contains 16 residues.

This rearrangement joins TRBV2 to TRBJ2-3, with D possibly being TRBD2 (6 bases). The germline V gene has CDR1 SNHLY and CDR2 FYNNEI. V was clipped by 6 bases and J by 1 base, with 8 bases between them. The CDR3 covers 13 residues. CDR3 DNA sequence: TGTGCCAGCAGATCGGGAGGCACAGATACGCAGTATTTT. Its protein product is CASRSGGTDTQYF.

The rearrangement uses TRBV7-3 and TRBJ2-1, with D maybe TRBD1 (5 bases). Germline lookup yields CDR1 SGHTA and CDR2 FQGTGA. V was cut by 4 bases and J by 8 bases, with 24 bases left in between. The length of the CDR3 is 17 residues. CDR3 DNA sequence: TGTGCCAGCAGCTCCTTGGACACCGCTGCTTCAATCGATGAGCAGTTCTTC. The encoded protein is CASSSLDTAASIDEQFF.

The V and J genes are TRBV5-4 and TRBJ2-1, with TRBD2 identical over 9 bases. This CDR3 has 14 residues. Looked up from germline, CDR1 is SGHNT and CDR2 is YYREEE (reference sequence). Trimming removed 4 bases from V and 9 bases from J; junction bases left unmatched: 8. CDR3 coding DNA: TGTGCCAGCAGCCTTCGCGGGGGGGTTGGTGAGCAGTTCTTC. This encodes CASSLRGGVGEQFF.

This chain's CDR3 is CASSDPGKANEKLFF. The CDR3, as DNA: TGTGCCAGCAGTGACCCCGGGAAGGCTAATGAAAAACTGTTTTTT. The J gene is TRBJ1-4, the V gene TRBV6-1; D gene unclear. The V end was cut by 3 bases, the J end by 3 bases, with 11 bases between. From germline, CDR1 is MNHNS and CDR2 SASEGT. This CDR3 contains 15 residues.

CDR3 sequence reads: CASSLPGRGAGELFF. DNA of the CDR3: TGTGCCAGCAGCCTCCCCGGGAGGGGGGCCGGGGAGCTGTTTTTT. This chain connects TRBV3-1 (or the pseudogene TRBV3-2) to TRBJ2-2, with 8 bases matching TRBD2. The ends lost 4 bases at V and 6 bases at J; junction bases unmatched: 7. The length of the CDR3 is 15 residues. From germline, CDR1 is LGHDT and CDR2 YNNKEL (reference sequence).